Following are 13 T cell receptor beta chains from one sample sequenced in a study of cytotoxic CD8 clonotypes in ibrutinib-treated CLL. The assay was immunoSEQ multiplex PCR, and TCRdb's table has in-frame clones only and misses some. Of over 140,000 clones in the sample, 65% to 85% were seen once. The sequenced sample was PBMCs, obtained after 36 months of ibrutinib treatment. The receptors derive from a human donor with chronic lymphocytic leukemia.

This clone has just a few counts. The rearrangement uses TRBV5-1 and TRBJ2-1; no clear D. The CDR3 length is 13 residues. Germline lookup yields CDR1 SGHRS and CDR2 YFSETQ. V dropped 3 bases and J dropped 0 bases, with 4 bases sitting between them. The CDR3 nucleotides read TGCGCCAGCAGCTCTAGCTCCTACAATGAGCAGTTCTTC. It yields the protein CASSSSSYNEQFF.

The rearrangement links TRBV30 to TRBJ2-6, with a possible D match to TRBD2 (5 bases). The CDR3 sequence is 16 residues long. The germline gives CDR1 GTSNPN, CDR2 SVGIG (reference sequence). The V gene lost 2 bases and the J gene lost 0 bases, with 11 bases spanning the gap. CDR3 DNA sequence: TGTGCCTGGAGTTACGGGGTCCTCTCTGGGGCCAACGTCCTGACTTTC. This sequence encodes CAWSYGVLSGANVLTF.

The DNA of the CDR3 is TGTGCCAGTAGTATCGGGGGGACACCTGAAGCTTTCTTT. This codes for CASSIGGTPEAFF. The chain combines TRBV19 with TRBJ1-1; weak D call: TRBD1 (6 bases). The CDR3 has 13 residues. The V gene's germline CDR1 is LNHDA and CDR2 SQIVND (reference sequence). With 3 bases removed from V and 6 bases from J, the gap between germline ends came to 11 bases.

This sequence joins TRBV9 and TRBJ1-2; 7 nucleotides match TRBD1. The CDR3 is 14 amino acids. The ends lost 0 bases at V and 5 bases at J; junction bases unmatched: 4. From germline, CDR1 is SGDLS and CDR2 YYNGEE. The CDR3 DNA sequence: TGTGCCAGCAGCGTAGGGGGACAGACATATGGCTACACCTTC. It translates to CASSVGGQTYGYTF.

The chain combines TRBV10-3 with TRBJ1-1, with TRBD1 matching 7 bases. The germline CDR1 and CDR2 sequences are ENHRY and SYGVKD. V lost 4 bases and J lost 4; bases outside the gene matches: 3. This CDR3 has 13 residues. CDR3 region: CAISGRQGTEAFF. In DNA form, the CDR3 reads TGTGCCATCAGTGGGAGACAGGGCACTGAAGCTTTCTTT.

The chain carries TRBV30 and TRBJ2-7; 9 bases agree with TRBD1. The V segment lost 7 bases and the J segment 2 bases; nucleotides outside the gene matches: 3. The CDR3 contains 12 residues. Germline V gene data show CDR1 as GTSNPN and CDR2 as SVGIG (reference sequence). CDR3 protein: CASTGGPYEQYF. The CDR3 DNA reads TGTGCCTCGACAGGGGGTCCCTACGAGCAGTACTTC.

The rearrangement uses TRBV25-1 and TRBJ2-2; 8 nucleotides line up with TRBD2. Germline trimming cut 7 bases from V and 4 bases from J; bases unmatched to any gene: 14. The CDR3 length is 17 residues. Germline CDR1 and CDR2: MGHDK and SYGVNS. The CDR3: CASTGLGGGPPTGELFF. In nucleotides, the CDR3 is TGTGCCAGCACCGGCCTGGGCGGGGGGCCTCCCACCGGGGAGCTGTTTTTT.

This sequence joins TRBV4-1 and TRBJ1-3, with 8 bases that match TRBD1. Germline values: CDR1 MGHRA, CDR2 YSYEKL. The CDR3 consists of 17 residues. V lost 2 bases and J lost 0; bases outside the gene matches: 6. CDR3 in amino acids: CASSQQTGAFSGNTIYF. The CDR3 DNA reads as TGCGCCAGCAGCCAACAGACAGGGGCATTCTCTGGAAACACCATATATTTT.

Comments on this clone: In the same sample, other DNA sequences code for this CDR3. The chain's CDR3 is CASSLGLSNQPQHF. As DNA, the CDR3 is TGTGCCAGCAGTTTAGGGCTTAGCAATCAGCCCCAGCATTTT. The rearrangement links TRBV27 to TRBJ1-5; D is unclear. V lost 2 bases, J lost 0 bases, and 5 bases lay in between. Germline V gene sequence: CDR1 MNHEY, CDR2 SMNVEV (reference sequence). The CDR3 has 14 amino acids.

CDR3 sequence (DNA): TGTGCCAGCAGCCAGGGACTAGCACAGGAGACCCAGTACTTC. It encodes CASSQGLAQETQYF. This chain connects TRBV4-2 to TRBJ2-5; 9 bases are shared with TRBD2. This CDR3 contains 14 residues. The V and J ends lost 3 bases and 5 bases, in that order; junction bases with no gene match: 4. Per the germline V gene, CDR1 is LGHNA and CDR2 is YNFKEQ.

This chain links TRBV7-3 with TRBJ1-2; 7 nucleotides match TRBD1. Losses at the gene ends were 5 bases for V and 7 bases for J; bases not matched to a gene: 7. This CDR3 comprises 13 residues. Germline V lookup: CDR1 SGHTA, CDR2 FQGTGA. Here the CDR3 DNA reads TGTGCCAGCAGCCAACTAAACAGGGGTGGCTACACCTTC. It encodes CASSQLNRGGYTF.

This clone was seen once. This rearrangement joins TRBV4-3 to TRBJ2-1; the match to TRBD1 covers 8 bases. J was trimmed by 0 bases and V by 4 bases; bases with no gene match: 2. This CDR3 has 15 amino acids. Germline values: CDR1 LGHNA, CDR2 YSLEER. CDR3 amino acids: CASSPDRGSYNEQFF. CDR3 DNA: TGCGCCAGCAGCCCTGACAGGGGCTCCTACAATGAGCAGTTCTTC.

The J gene is TRBJ2-7, the V gene TRBV30, with D unclear. CDR3 length: 11 residues. The germline V gene has CDR1 GTSNPN and CDR2 SVGIG (reference sequence). V lost 5 bases, J lost 3 bases, and 8 bases lay in between. The CDR3: CAWGFLYEQYF. CDR3 DNA: TGTGCCTGGGGATTTCTCTACGAGCAGTACTTC. The variable domain in full, with the rest retrieved from reference TRBV30 and TRBJ2-7, is SQTIHQWPATLVQPVGSPLSLECTVEGTSNPNLYWYRQAAGRGLQLLFYSVGIGQISSEVPQNLSASRPQDRQFILSSKKLLLSDSGFYLCAWGFLYEQYFGPGTRLTVT.